This T cell receptor beta chain comes out of a study of OX40 agonist ivuxolimab in advanced cancers. Study at large: Hepatocellular carcinoma, melanoma, renal cell or head and neck cancer affected the dose-escalation patients. It was permissible to have had prior anti-PD-1, anti-PD-L1 or anti-CTLA-4 therapy, and around 40% had some. Points from the study as a whole: More expanded clones were found, on average, in CD8+ than in CD4+ T cells.

The V gene end was trimmed by 4 bases and the J gene end by 4 bases; junction bases not matched to a gene: 11. From germline, CDR1 is SGHDT and CDR2 YYEEEE. The CDR3 spans 16 residues. Clones were sequenced by immunoSEQ multiplex PCR, and TCRdb holds only the in-frame ones, with some missing. The repertoire has tens of thousands of clones, around 88% of them found once; the top ten carry about 28%. Worth noting for this clone: Its specificity is unknown.

This chain joins TRBV5-6 and TRBJ1-5, with 7 bases fitting TRBD1. The starting material was CD4+ or CD8+ T cells sorted from blood, obtained in a trial of the OX40 agonist ivuxolimab. This TCR was sampled from an adult with an advanced solid tumor such as melanoma, head and neck, liver or kidney cancer. CDR3: CASSAFTGEGNQPQHF. The CDR3 coding sequence is TGTGCCAGCAGCGCCTTTACAGGGGAGGGTAATCAGCCCCAGCATTTT.